This T cell receptor (beta chain) appears in the sequencing data of a study of persistence of HIV-infected CD4 T cells. The immunoSEQ assay was version 4, run in survey mode. Here immunoSEQ multiplex PCR was the method, and the copy in TCRdb shows in-frame clones only, minus some. In the table there are about 36,000 clones, more than 75% of which are singletons. Worth noting for this clone: Its target is not known.

Cells were stimulated with overlapping HIV-1 Gag 15-mer peptides. CD40L/CD69 double-negative CD45RO-high memory CD4+ T cells were collected. CD8-depleted PBMCs were stimulated about 19 hours with anti-CD28/CD49d costimulation, CD40-blocking antibody and enfuvirtide. Germline CDR1 MNHNS, CDR2 SASEGT. V dropped 3 bases and J dropped 4; count of bases not matched to a gene: 9. The CDR3 extends over 17 amino acids. The TCR sequence derives from an adult with HIV. The donor label of this sample is uncertain. The sequencing here drew on cultured CD4+ T cells from PBMCs, taken from a patient who received antiretroviral therapy. The rearrangement joins TRBV6-1 to TRBJ1-2; 12 positions match TRBD1. As DNA, the CDR3 is TGTGCCAGCAGTGATTTTACAGGGACAGGGGGCACCTATGGCTACACCTTC. Translated: CASSDFTGTGGTYGYTF.